The TCR beta chain under discussion was sequenced for a study of response to subunit inactivated influenza vaccine. Points from the study as a whole: Few additional T cells are recruited per seasonal influenza vaccination, authors suggested.

TCRdb processed the RT-PCR reads anew with MiXCR; each CDR3 protein has one entry. The table records about 540,000 distinct CDR3 sequences, around 21% of them present only once. A note on this clonotype: The antigen remains undetermined.

In addition, the sample was reused for a study of T cells expressing NK-cell markers. That paper states: What made the TCR beta cDNA was 5'RACE template switching with UMIs. It was sorted CD3+CD56-NKG2C+, CD3+CD56+NKG2C- and CD3+CD56+NKG2C+ T cells that provided the TCR beta repertoires. Serological testing identified seven of the eight sequenced donors as HCMV-seropositive and one as seronegative. About 1.0-8% of CD8+ T cells in more than 5 donors belonged to dominant NKG2C+ clonotypes.

Sample: CD4+ T cells sorted from PBMCs, taken less than 13 days after vaccination. The clonotype comes from a man over 45 who received an inactivated influenza vaccine.

CDR3 DNA: TGTGCCAGCAGCCAAGATACCGGGGGCGCTTGGTCCTACGAGCAGTACTTC. The encoded protein is CASSQDTGGAWSYEQYF. The chain couples TRBV3-1 to TRBJ2-7; D is tentatively TRBD1 or TRBD2 (6 bases each). Germline V CDR1 and CDR2: LGHDT, YNNKEL (reference sequence). V shed 0 bases and J shed 1 base, with 16 bases lying between them. The CDR3 consists of 17 residues.